The rows below give T cell receptor beta chains drawn from one sample of a study of blood T cell repertoires in COVID-19. Clones were read by immunoSEQ multiplex PCR, and TCRdb kept only the in-frame ones, dropping some. This sample has roughly 380,000 clones, with approximately 90% found just once. The sequenced sample consisted of peripheral blood. Receptor source: a woman aged 40-49 years with COVID-19, enrolled during active disease. Each CDR3 is given with its conserved first and last residue. Each record gives: D gene, clone size, V gene, J gene, CDR3 protein, CDR3 DNA. D genes are given only for firm matches. Rows give clone size only sometimes, using once, few, many, or a class for an expanded clone.

>TRBD1|.|TRBV6-1|TRBJ1-1
CASSERGRREAFF
TGTGCCAGCAGTGAAAGGGGGCGAAGAGAAGCTTTCTTT
>.|.|TRBV5-1|TRBJ2-7
CASSLGAGREVYEQYF
TGCGCCAGCAGCTTGGGCGCGGGGCGCGAGGTCTACGAGCAGTACTTC
>TRBD1|.|TRBV6-2/TRBV6-3|TRBJ1-5
CASSYSGQGVLSSNQPQHF
TGTGCCAGCAGTTACTCCGGACAGGGAGTTCTTTCTAGCAATCAGCCCCAGCATTTT
>.|once|TRBV5-1|TRBJ2-5
CASSRGLYQETQYF
TGCGCCAGCAGCCGGGGACTTTACCAAGAGACCCAGTACTTC
>TRBD1|.|TRBV19|TRBJ1-3
CASSTGQTFSGNTIYF
TGTGCCAGTAGTACGGGACAGACGTTCTCTGGAAACACCATATATTTT
>.|.|TRBV9|TRBJ1-3
CASSASLPDSGNTIYF
TGTGCCAGCAGCGCGAGCTTACCTGACTCTGGAAACACCATATATTTT
>.|.|TRBV20-1|TRBJ1-1
CSGGRREAFF
TGCAGTGGAGGTCGGCGTGAAGCTTTCTTT
>TRBD1|.|TRBV7-3|TRBJ1-1
CASSLLGQAATEAFF
TGTGCCAGCAGTCTACTGGGACAGGCCGCCACTGAAGCTTTCTTT
>.|.|TRBV2|TRBJ1-4
CASSGPPGGLNEKLFF
TGTGCCAGCAGTGGCCCCCCGGGGGGCTTGAATGAAAAACTGTTTTTT
>.|once|TRBV28|TRBJ2-1
CASSLNAAGAGEQFF
TGTGCCAGCAGTTTAAATGCGGCGGGGGCAGGAGAGCAGTTCTTC
>.|.|TRBV6-5|TRBJ1-1
CASSSRGFTEAFF
TGTGCCAGCAGTAGTAGGGGTTTCACTGAAGCTTTCTTT
>.|.|TRBV7-2|TRBJ2-1
CASSLNRNEQFF
TGTGCCAGCAGCTTAAATCGTAATGAGCAGTTCTTC
>TRBD2|few|TRBV18|TRBJ2-7
CASSPSAGAYEQYF
TGTGCCAGCTCACCTTCCGCGGGAGCCTACGAGCAGTACTTC
>.|.|TRBV18|TRBJ2-5
CASSPPAARETQYF
TGTGCCAGCTCACCACCGGCAGCTAGGGAGACCCAGTACTTC
>.|.|TRBV5-8|TRBJ2-1
CASKELTSYNEQFF
TGTGCCAGCAAGGAGCTCACGTCCTACAATGAGCAGTTCTTC
>TRBD1|.|TRBV5-1|TRBJ1-1
CASMDRGTMNTEAFF
TGCGCCAGCATGGACAGGGGGACCATGAACACTGAAGCTTTCTTT
>TRBD2|.|TRBV27|TRBJ2-7
CASSLTGLDYYEQYF
TGTGCCAGCAGTTTAACGGGACTAGACTACTACGAGCAGTACTTC
>TRBD2|.|TRBV7-2|TRBJ2-7
CASSLGTSGGAYEQYF
TGTGCCAGCAGCTTAGGGACTAGCGGGGGGGCCTACGAGCAGTACTTC
>.|.|TRBV28|TRBJ1-3
CASNRQTSGNTIYF
TGTGCCAGCAATCGACAGACTTCTGGAAACACCATATATTTT
>.|.|TRBV19|TRBJ2-1
CASSIAETHYNEQFF
TGTGCCAGTAGTATAGCTGAAACACACTACAATGAGCAGTTCTTC
>.|.|TRBV3-1/TRBV3-2|TRBJ1-6
CASTSLNSPLHF
TGTGCCAGCACCTCCCTGAATTCACCCCTCCACTTT
>.|.|TRBV3-1/TRBV3-2|TRBJ1-3
CASSHGQASGNTIYF
TGTGCCAGCAGCCACGGACAAGCGTCTGGAAACACCATATATTTT
>.|.|TRBV28|TRBJ1-1
CASRTSGGGEAFF
TGTGCCAGCAGAACCTCAGGAGGAGGTGAAGCTTTCTTT